The 12 T cell receptor beta chains given below trace back to one sample, sequenced in a study of OX40 agonist ivuxolimab in advanced cancers. Sequencing was performed with immunoSEQ multiplex PCR; in TCRdb, only in-frame clones are kept and a portion is missing. The sample holds 66,000 or so clones, around 92% seen once. The sequences come from CD4+ or CD8+ T cells sorted from blood, collected in a trial of the OX40 agonist ivuxolimab. The receptors derive from an adult with an advanced solid tumor such as melanoma, head and neck, liver or kidney cancer.

J is TRBJ2-1 and V is TRBV2, with 11 bases matching TRBD2. The CDR3 contains 15 residues. V lost 6 bases, J lost 0 bases, and 1 base stayed unmatched. Germline values: CDR1 SNHLY, CDR2 FYNNEI. The CDR3 is CASRGLADSYNEQFF. In nucleotides, the CDR3 is TGTGCCAGCAGGGGACTAGCGGACTCCTACAATGAGCAGTTCTTC.

This clone was seen more than once but under ten times. The genes are TRBV5-8 and TRBJ1-2; D is unclear. This CDR3 region has 13 residues. V was cut by 4 bases and J by 5 bases, with 12 bases left in between. Germline CDR1 is SGHTS and CDR2 is YDEGEE. CDR3: CASSEGRGYGYTF. CDR3 in DNA: TGTGCCAGCAGCGAAGGACGAGGATATGGCTACACCTTC.

V and J are TRBV19 and TRBJ1-2; no firm D call. The CDR3 contains 14 residues. Trimming shortened V by 5 bases and J by 3 bases, and 13 bases separated the two germline ends. Looked up from germline, CDR1 is LNHDA and CDR2 is SQIVND (reference sequence). The CDR3 loop is CASSPDGHHYGYTF. As DNA, the CDR3 is TGTGCCAGTAGTCCGGACGGGCACCACTATGGCTACACCTTC.

J is TRBJ1-3 and V is TRBV28; weak D call: TRBD1 (5 bases). Trimming pared 4 bases from V and 0 bases from J, leaving 10 bases between. The CDR3 has 15 amino acids. Germline CDR1 reads MDHEN; CDR2 reads SYDVKM. CDR3 region: CASSSGHISGNTIYF. The CDR3 region has the DNA TGTGCCAGCAGTTCCGGACACATCTCTGGAAACACCATATATTTT.

This sequence joins TRBV6-6 and TRBJ1-1, with D unresolved. The germline V gene encodes CDR1 MNHNY and CDR2 SVGAGI (reference sequence). V lost 4 bases and J 1 base, leaving 1 base between the germline ends. CDR3 length equals 11 residues. This CDR3 reads CASSSNTEAFF. CDR3 nucleotide sequence: TGTGCCAGCAGTTCGAACACTGAAGCTTTCTTT.

This clone was counted a single time. V and J are TRBV11-3 and TRBJ2-7; tentatively, D is TRBD2 (6 bases). The CDR3 is made up of 13 amino acids. The V end was cut by 5 bases, the J end by 5 bases, with 13 bases between. The germline CDR1 and CDR2 sequences are SGHNT and YENEEA. CDR3 nucleotide sequence: TGTGCCAGCAGCCGCCACCCGGGAGACGAGCAGTACGTC. This encodes CASSRHPGDEQYV.

The CDR3 is CASSAQHFSVTEAFF. The CDR3 DNA is TGTGCCAGCAGTGCCCAACACTTTTCGGTGACTGAAGCTTTCTTT. J is TRBJ1-1 and V is TRBV6-5, with D hard to call. CDR1 is MNHEY, CDR2 SVGAGI, per germline. This CDR3 is 15 amino acids long. Trimming shortened V by 5 bases and J by 5 bases, and 18 bases separated the two germline ends.

The V gene is TRBV5-6, the J gene TRBJ1-4; D gene unclear. With 0 bases removed from V and 4 bases from J, the gap between germline ends came to 10 bases. Germline V gene data show CDR1 as SGHDT and CDR2 as YYEEEE. The CDR3 runs to 15 residues. The CDR3 coding sequence is TGTGCCAGCAGCTTGGTTTCAGACGTTAATGAAAAACTGTTTTTT. Its translation is CASSLVSDVNEKLFF.

V and J are TRBV28 and TRBJ1-4; D remains ambiguous. V was trimmed by 6 bases and J by 0 bases, leaving 8 bases between them. The CDR3 contains 14 residues. The germline CDR1 and CDR2 sequences are MDHEN and SYDVKM. The CDR3 sequence is CASRPFATNEKLFF. The CDR3 DNA sequence: TGTGCCAGCAGACCCTTTGCAACTAATGAAAAACTGTTTTTT.

Points on this clone: The same CDR3 arises from other DNA sequences in this sample as well. The chain uses TRBV20-1 and TRBJ1-2; D gene uncertain. This CDR3 is 9 amino acids long. Trimming took off 5 bases at V and 8 bases at J, with 6 bases between the two ends. Germline V gene sequence: CDR1 DFQATT, CDR2 SNEGSKA (reference sequence). The CDR3 spells CSAPGGYTF. CDR3 nucleotides: TGCAGTGCTCCGGGAGGCTACACCTTC.

The rearrangement uses TRBV4-3 and TRBJ1-4, with D maybe TRBD1 (6 bases). From germline, CDR1 is LGHNA and CDR2 YSLEER. The CDR3 consists of 19 residues. V lost 0 bases and J 0 bases, leaving 17 bases between the germline ends. The CDR3 nucleotides read TGCGCCAGCAGCCAAGAAGTAATGGGACACCTCACAACTAATGAAAAACTGTTTTTT. Translation: CASSQEVMGHLTTNEKLFF.

On this clone itself: One junction end disagrees with the germline gene, perhaps due to a read error. This CDR3 is also generated by other DNA sequences in the sample. The chain uses TRBV30 and TRBJ1-1; 10 positions match TRBD1. The germline V gene has CDR1 GTSNPN and CDR2 SVGIG (reference sequence). The CDR3 sequence is 14 residues long. The CDR3 sequence: CAWRTGQGVTEAFF. CDR3 sequence (DNA): TGTGCCTGGAGAACCGGACAGGGGGTCACTGAGGCTTTCTTT.